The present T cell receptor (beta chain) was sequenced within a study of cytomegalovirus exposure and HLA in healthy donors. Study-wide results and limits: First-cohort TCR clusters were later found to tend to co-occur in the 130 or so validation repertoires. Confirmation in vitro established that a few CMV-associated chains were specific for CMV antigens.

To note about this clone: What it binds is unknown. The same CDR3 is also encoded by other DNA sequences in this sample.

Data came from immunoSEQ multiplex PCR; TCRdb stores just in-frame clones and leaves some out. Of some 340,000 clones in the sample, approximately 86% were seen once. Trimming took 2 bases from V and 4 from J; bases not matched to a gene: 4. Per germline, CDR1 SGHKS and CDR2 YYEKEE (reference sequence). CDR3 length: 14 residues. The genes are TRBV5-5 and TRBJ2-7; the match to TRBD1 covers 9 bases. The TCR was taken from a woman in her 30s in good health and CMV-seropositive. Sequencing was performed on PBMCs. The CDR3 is CASSFGQGPYEQYF. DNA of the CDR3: TGTGCCAGCAGCTTTGGACAGGGGCCTTACGAGCAGTACTTC.